This T cell receptor (beta chain) was sequenced for a study of CD8+CD57+ T cells in acquired aplastic anemia. Study-wide results and limits: A significant difference in CD8+ Simpson's diversity between patients and controls was not found. It was found that nearly 30 CD8+ CDR3 sequences were shared between patients and controls.

Sequencing was done on patients that had shown CD8+CD57+ cell expansion by flow cytometry. Patients uniformly had severe acquired aplastic anemia. CDR3 length: 12 amino acids. V lost 3 bases and J lost 4, with 9 bases in between. In germline, CDR1 is DFQATT, CDR2 SNEGSKA (reference sequence). Researchers used genomic DNA as the template to profile TCR beta VDJ and CDR3. TCRdb itself ran the reads through MiXCR, one entry per CDR3 protein. The repertoire consists of over 150,000 distinct CDR3 sequences, with approximately 52% occurring once and the leading ten covering 12%. This clonotype has more than one count but fewer than ten. The antigen remains unidentified.

The receptor was derived from a human donor with aplastic anemia. V and J are TRBV20-1 and TRBJ2-5; tentatively, D is TRBD1 (5 bases). Source material: sorted CD4+, CD8+, or CD8+CD57+ T cells (not recorded which) from PBMCs. The CDR3 reads CSASKGLETQYF. The CDR3 DNA is TGCAGTGCTAGTAAGGGGTTAGAGACCCAGTACTTC.